The present TCR beta chain was sequenced within a study of T cells in localized non-small cell lung cancer. Clones were sequenced by immunoSEQ multiplex PCR, and TCRdb holds only the in-frame ones, with some missing. The top ten clones hold around 7.8% of a sample with roughly 40,000 clones, 81% of them seen once. CDR3 length: 13 amino acids. Germline V gives CDR1 SQVTM, CDR2 ANQGSEA. V trimming: 6 bases; J trimming: 6 bases; junction bases outside the gene matches: 8. V usage is TRBV29-1 and J usage is TRBJ2-4; 7 bases agree with TRBD1. This specimen consisted of peripheral blood mononuclear cells, obtained before any cancer treatment. This sequence originates from a male donor at least 60 years old with stage II lung adenocarcinoma. CDR3 bases: TGCAGCGTAAGACAGGGTGTCGGAAACATTCAGTACTTC. It specifies CSVRQGVGNIQYF.